The rows below give T cell receptor beta chains drawn from one sample of a study of blood T cell repertoires in COVID-19. The table came from immunoSEQ multiplex PCR; TCRdb's copy has only in-frame clones and leaves some out. The sample records about 150,000 clones, about nine tenths being singletons. Sequenced material: PBMCs or T cells enriched from blood (not recorded which). The receptors were sampled from a man aged 50 to 60 who had recovered from COVID-19. Each CDR3 is given with its conserved first and last residue. The D gene is left open where the match is weak. Only some rows state a clone size, as once, few, many or a class for expanded clones.

cdr3_nt: TGTGCCAGCAGTACTCGTAGGGGTTCCTACAATGAGCAGTTCTTC
cdr3_aa: CASSTRRGSYNEQFF
v_call: TRBV6-5
j_call: TRBJ2-1
d_call: .
clone_size: .

cdr3_nt: TGTGCCAGCAGTGATGCGGCCGGCTATGGCTACACCTTC
cdr3_aa: CASSDAAGYGYTF
v_call: TRBV2
j_call: TRBJ1-2
d_call: .
clone_size: few

cdr3_nt: TGTGCCAGCAGCTTGGGCTACAGTCACAATCAGCCCCAGCATTTT
cdr3_aa: CASSLGYSHNQPQHF
v_call: TRBV7-2
j_call: TRBJ1-5
d_call: .
clone_size: .

cdr3_nt: TGTGCCATCAGTGAGCTAGCGGACAATGAGCAGTTCTTC
cdr3_aa: CAISELADNEQFF
v_call: TRBV10-3
j_call: TRBJ2-1
d_call: TRBD2
clone_size: .

cdr3_nt: TGTGCCAGCAGCTTTGACGGGGGAGGCACCGGGGAGCTGTTTTTT
cdr3_aa: CASSFDGGGTGELFF
v_call: TRBV9
j_call: TRBJ2-2
d_call: .
clone_size: .

cdr3_nt: TGTGCCTGGAGTGTAGCCCGGACAGGGACCGTTTCGCCCCTCCACTTT
cdr3_aa: CAWSVARTGTVSPLHF
v_call: TRBV30
j_call: TRBJ1-6
d_call: TRBD1
clone_size: .

cdr3_nt: TGTGCCAGCACCCCCTTAGAGACCCAGTACTTC
cdr3_aa: CASTPLETQYF
v_call: TRBV5-8
j_call: TRBJ2-5
d_call: .
clone_size: .

cdr3_nt: TGTGCCAGCAGTCGTGATAGCCGAAATGAGCAGTTCTTC
cdr3_aa: CASSRDSRNEQFF
v_call: TRBV5-4
j_call: TRBJ2-1
d_call: .
clone_size: .

cdr3_nt: TGTGCCAGCAGCCTCGTAAGAGGCAATCAGCCCCAGCATTTT
cdr3_aa: CASSLVRGNQPQHF
v_call: TRBV28
j_call: TRBJ1-5
d_call: .
clone_size: .

cdr3_nt: TGTGCCAGCAGCCGGGGGACAGGGGCATTGGAGACCCAGTACTTC
cdr3_aa: CASSRGTGALETQYF
v_call: TRBV14
j_call: TRBJ2-5
d_call: TRBD1
clone_size: .

cdr3_nt: TGTGCCAGCAGCACCCGACCAGGGGATGGCTACACCTTC
cdr3_aa: CASSTRPGDGYTF
v_call: TRBV14
j_call: TRBJ1-2
d_call: .
clone_size: .

cdr3_nt: TGTGCCAGCTCCCAGATATTAGGGGTACAGCCCCAGCATTTT
cdr3_aa: CASSQILGVQPQHF
v_call: TRBV2
j_call: TRBJ1-5
d_call: .
clone_size: .

cdr3_nt: TGCGCCAGCAGCCAACAACCCCCGGGACATTACACTGAAGCTTTCTTT
cdr3_aa: CASSQQPPGHYTEAFF
v_call: TRBV4-3
j_call: TRBJ1-1
d_call: .
clone_size: .

cdr3_nt: TGCGCCAGCAGGCCGACAGGGAGCTCCTACAATGAGCAGTTCTTC
cdr3_aa: CASRPTGSSYNEQFF
v_call: TRBV5-1
j_call: TRBJ2-1
d_call: TRBD1
clone_size: few

cdr3_nt: TGCGCCAGCAGCTTGGATGCAGGTGAATATGGCTACACCTTC
cdr3_aa: CASSLDAGEYGYTF
v_call: TRBV5-1
j_call: TRBJ1-2
d_call: .
clone_size: .

cdr3_nt: TGTGCCAGCAGCTTAGTAGGGACAATGACCGGGGAGCTGTTTTTT
cdr3_aa: CASSLVGTMTGELFF
v_call: TRBV7-2
j_call: TRBJ2-2
d_call: .
clone_size: .

cdr3_nt: TGCGCCAGCAGCTTGAGACAGGGGGGAGAGACCCAGTACTTC
cdr3_aa: CASSLRQGGETQYF
v_call: TRBV5-1
j_call: TRBJ2-5
d_call: TRBD1
clone_size: .

cdr3_nt: TGTGCCATCTGTAAGGGGCAGGGAGGGAACGCTGGAAACACCATATATTTT
cdr3_aa: CAICKGQGGNAGNTIYF
v_call: TRBV14
j_call: TRBJ1-3
d_call: .
clone_size: .

cdr3_nt: TGTGCCAGCAGTTCCAGGGGAGAGGGGTTCTTC
cdr3_aa: CASSSRGEGFF
v_call: TRBV12-3/TRBV12-4
j_call: TRBJ2-1
d_call: .
clone_size: .

cdr3_nt: TGTGCCAGCAGCGTAGCGGCGGGGGGTGGAAACACCATATATTTT
cdr3_aa: CASSVAAGGGNTIYF
v_call: TRBV9
j_call: TRBJ1-3
d_call: .
clone_size: .

cdr3_nt: TGTGCCAGCTCACCACGCACAGGGGCTGAGACCCAGTACTTC
cdr3_aa: CASSPRTGAETQYF
v_call: TRBV18
j_call: TRBJ2-5
d_call: TRBD1
clone_size: .

cdr3_nt: TGTGCCAGCAATTACAACAGGGCTCAGCCCCAGCATTTT
cdr3_aa: CASNYNRAQPQHF
v_call: TRBV28
j_call: TRBJ1-5
d_call: .
clone_size: .

cdr3_nt: TGTGCCAGCAGTTTAAGGTCCCCGGGGAGCAATCAGCCCCAGCATTTT
cdr3_aa: CASSLRSPGSNQPQHF
v_call: TRBV27
j_call: TRBJ1-5
d_call: .
clone_size: .

cdr3_nt: TGCGCCAGCAGCCCCGTTCTTTCCTATAATTCACCCCTCCACTTT
cdr3_aa: CASSPVLSYNSPLHF
v_call: TRBV5-1
j_call: TRBJ1-6
d_call: .
clone_size: .